The rows below give T cell receptor beta chains drawn from one sample of a study of Tregs in tolerant kidney transplant recipients. Sequenced by immunoSEQ multiplex PCR; TCRdb stores in-frame clones only, minus some. The sample yields some 16,000 clones, roughly 92% seen once. Input material: CD8+ T cells from blood. These TCRs come from a human donor in good health. The CDR3 runs from the conserved cysteine through the conserved F or W. Fields, in order: D gene, V gene, J gene, clone size, CDR3 protein, CDR3 DNA. The D gene is left open where the match is weak. Rows may omit the clone size; those that give it use once, few, many or a size class.

.	TRBV4-1	TRBJ1-1	.	CASSPVGNTEAFF	TGCGCCAGCAGCCCCGTGGGGAACACTGAAGCTTTCTTT
.	TRBV9	TRBJ2-1	.	CASSGTPGHPRDEQFF	TGTGCCAGCAGCGGTACCCCGGGACACCCTCGGGATGAGCAGTTCTTC
TRBD2	TRBV11-1	TRBJ2-1	few	CASSTRLANEQFF	TGTGCCAGCAGCACCCGACTAGCCAATGAGCAGTTCTTC
.	TRBV6-5	TRBJ1-1	.	CARPGSEAFF	TGTGCCAGACCAGGGAGTGAAGCTTTCTTT
.	TRBV28	TRBJ1-5	.	CASRKSIWQASQPQHF	TGTGCCAGCAGAAAATCGATTTGGCAAGCAAGTCAGCCCCAGCATTTT
.	TRBV29-1	TRBJ2-5	.	CSVDGAGLYQETQYF	TGCAGCGTTGATGGGGCGGGACTGTACCAAGAGACCCAGTACTTC
.	TRBV11-2	TRBJ2-1	once	CASSLAGRSYNEQFF	TGTGCCAGCAGCTTAGCGGGACGTTCCTACAATGAGCAGTTCTTC
.	TRBV29-1	TRBJ1-2	.	CSAQTGPSRYTF	TGCAGCGCACAAACGGGACCGAGCCGCTACACCTTC
.	TRBV27	TRBJ2-1	.	CASSFGSRGPPGGSYNEQFF	TGTGCCAGCAGTTTTGGGAGTAGGGGCCCCCCCGGAGGCTCCTACAATGAGCAGTTCTTC
.	TRBV7-8	TRBJ2-7	.	CASSLNEGPYRYEQYF	TGTGCCAGCAGCTTAAACGAGGGTCCTTACCGCTACGAGCAGTACTTC
.	TRBV30	TRBJ2-7	.	CAWSASYEQYF	TGTGCCTGGAGCGCATCCTACGAGCAGTACTTC
TRBD1	TRBV6-5	TRBJ1-2	.	CASSGQGIYGYTF	TGTGCCAGCAGCGGACAGGGAATCTATGGCTACACCTTC
.	TRBV7-6	TRBJ1-5	few	CASSYKFNNQPQHF	TGTGCCAGCAGCTACAAGTTTAACAATCAGCCCCAGCATTTT
.	TRBV27	TRBJ2-4	.	CASAWGAKNIQYF	TGTGCCAGCGCCTGGGGGGCCAAAAACATTCAGTACTTC
TRBD1	TRBV27	TRBJ1-5	.	CASSPSTGPLGMPQHF	TGTGCCAGCAGTCCCTCGACAGGGCCCCTGGGGATGCCCCAGCATTTT
.	TRBV5-1	TRBJ2-7	.	CASSPGSGGYEQYF	TGCGCCAGCTCGCCGGGGTCAGGCGGTTACGAGCAGTACTTC
.	TRBV29-1	TRBJ2-1	.	CSVGLGVAANEQFF	TGCAGCGTTGGCTTGGGGGTAGCGGCCAATGAGCAGTTCTTC
.	TRBV29-1	TRBJ1-2	.	CSVEPTDSYGYTF	TGCAGCGTTGAACCGACAGACTCCTATGGCTACACCTTC
.	TRBV7-2	TRBJ2-2	.	CASSRPSYTGELFF	TGTGCCAGCAGCCGCCCCAGTTACACCGGGGAGCTGTTTTTT
.	TRBV27	TRBJ1-2	once	CASGLRRSYGYTF	TGTGCCAGCGGACTTCGGAGGTCCTATGGCTACACCTTC
.	TRBV6-1	TRBJ2-3	once	CASSEARGARDTQYF	TGTGCCAGCAGTGAAGCTCGAGGCGCTAGAGATACGCAGTATTTT
TRBD2	TRBV9	TRBJ2-1	.	CASSVGGGSSYNEQFF	TGTGCCAGCAGCGTAGGAGGCGGGAGCTCCTACAATGAGCAGTTCTTC
.	TRBV18	TRBJ2-1	.	CASSHETSHNEQFF	TGTGCCAGCTCACACGAGACTAGTCACAATGAGCAGTTCTTC
.	TRBV13	TRBJ2-1	few	CASSLRNEQFF	TGTGCCAGCAGCTTAAGGAATGAGCAGTTCTTC
.	TRBV30	TRBJ2-7	.	CAWSDVSYEQYF	TGTGCCTGGAGCGACGTCAGCTACGAGCAGTACTTC
.	TRBV2	TRBJ1-5	.	CASSKGHLQPQHF	TGTGCCAGCAGTAAGGGACATCTGCAGCCCCAGCATTTT
.	TRBV27	TRBJ2-1	few	CATRGYNEQFF	TGTGCCACCAGGGGTTACAATGAGCAGTTCTTC
TRBD1	TRBV5-1	TRBJ2-1	.	CASSPGQGMFYNEQFF	TGCGCCAGCAGCCCCGGACAGGGAATGTTTTACAATGAGCAGTTCTTC
.	TRBV4-3	TRBJ1-5	.	CASSRSGESNQPQHF	TGCGCCAGCAGCCGGTCCGGGGAAAGCAATCAGCCCCAGCATTTT
.	TRBV29-1	TRBJ1-2	.	CSVELGEDYGYTF	TGCAGCGTTGAGTTGGGCGAGGACTATGGCTACACCTTC
.	TRBV1	TRBJ2-2	.	CTSRSGQGGSNTGELFF	TGCACCAGCAGGTCAGGACAGGGGGGTTCGAACACCGGGGAGCTGTTTTTT
.	TRBV14	TRBJ2-7	.	CASSQEGPGLDF	TGTGCCAGCAGCCAAGAAGGCCCAGGGTTGGACTTC
.	TRBV4-3	TRBJ1-5	.	CASSQDRTLNQPQHF	TGCGCCAGCAGCCAAGATAGGACACTCAATCAGCCCCAGCATTTT
.	TRBV10-3	TRBJ1-1	.	CARKPERRFEAFF	TGTGCCAGGAAACCGGAGAGGCGATTTGAAGCTTTCTTT
.	TRBV6-5	TRBJ1-6	.	CASSYTNSPLHF	TGTGCCAGCAGTTACACAAATTCACCCCTCCACTTT
.	TRBV9	TRBJ1-5	.	CASSVEGYSNQPQHF	TGTGCCAGCAGCGTAGAAGGGTATAGCAATCAGCCCCAGCATTTT
TRBD1	TRBV4-3	TRBJ1-4	.	CASSPGQGDEKLFF	TGCGCCAGCAGCCCGGGACAGGGCGACGAAAAACTGTTTTTT
.	TRBV9	TRBJ2-1	.	CASSTGTYNEQFF	TGTGCCAGCAGTACGGGCACCTACAATGAGCAGTTCTTC